This TCR beta chain was sequenced during a study of cytomegalovirus exposure and HLA in healthy donors (dated 2017 in TCRdb). Regarding the complete study: According to a later analysis, the 120 validation repertoires were produced on the same platform as the roughly 700 repertoires of the first cohort. The study was designed to test whether signatures of past pathogen exposure could be identified by cataloging public T cell receptors. A separate validation cohort of over 95 different subjects was used in addition to the roughly 640-subject first cohort. The study combined high-throughput TCR immunosequencing, statistical association of individual TCRs with disease status, and machine learning to predict cytomegalovirus infection status. Here is what the overall study found, with its caveats: The validation cohort had no HLA typing available for a later analysis, so co-occurrence within that cohort was assessed over all 110 or so repertoires. In the study, approximately 160 TCR beta chains were listed as associated with cytomegalovirus. Most TCR sequences were seen in very few donors, while some public TCRs were found in many individuals. In both the original and validation cohorts, the classifier was reported to diagnose cytomegalovirus status with high specificity and sensitivity. A later analysis found that TCRs clustered in the first cohort also tended to co-occur in the 120 validation repertoires, with approximately 93% of cluster scores above 0. A few of the identified cytomegalovirus-associated TCR beta chains were confirmed in vitro to be specific for cytomegalovirus antigens. The authors suggested that the approach could potentially be extended to other disease states and immunological phenotypes.

To note about this clone: There is no known antigen for this receptor. No clone much larger than this one lies a single base away; base qualities are absent.

Including the terminal cysteine and phenylalanine, the CDR3 comprises 11 residues. The retained sequence is limited to the CDR3, 33 bases, with the frame set at the first base. CDR1 and CDR2, per the germline V gene, are SQVTM and ANQGSEA. V is pared back by 4 bases and J by 7 bases, with 10 bases lying between the germline termini. Library preparation used the immunoSEQ multiplex PCR assay. The paper's processing steps were these. A statistical classification framework was built for diagnosing cytomegalovirus status from the catalog of TCR beta chain sequences. TCRdb's version of the immuneACCESS table is confined to in-frame rearrangements and falls short of the full clone set. An unresolved V gene accounts for under half of the shortfall where checked; the remainder is of unknown origin. The DNA gave D and trimming, while V, J and clone size come from that table. In this sample the table shows roughly 330,000 clones, about nine tenths of which occur a single time. Over 1% of the sample is taken by the ten largest.

The donors were included in the validation cohort of 120 subjects, a group kept apart from the approximately 670-subject first cohort. Sequenced material: PBMCs. The chain links TRBV29-1 with TRBJ1-2; no D gene can be assigned with confidence. The receptor was isolated from a woman aged 25 to 39 in good health and CMV-seropositive. The CDR3 reads CSVVSEGGYTF. DNA sequence: TGCAGCGTTGTGTCAGAGGGTGGCTACACCTTC.